This record covers a single T cell receptor (beta chain). Its antigen is unidentified. These data originate in a study of graft-versus-host responses after intestinal transplantation. Some clones are missing from TCRdb's copy, which holds only in-frame ones; the method was immunoSEQ multiplex PCR. This repertoire shows tens of thousands of clones, around 92% found once; its top ten account for 0.38%. Deletions cut 6 bases from V and 1 base from J, with 12 bases between. The CDR3 is 14 amino acids. Germline CDR1 SGHTA, CDR2 FQGNSA. Findings of the study overall: Association was observed between peak circulating GvH clone levels and early post-transplant HvG declines. Recipient marrow held GvH clones, some first seen in ileum or blood.

The sequence was obtained from a human donor who was the organ donor for an intestinal transplant. The chain joins TRBV7-2 to TRBJ1-1, with D perhaps TRBD1 (6 bases). The specimen comprised unstimulated CD4+ T cells sorted from spleen or lymph node cells, sampled before transplant. This chain's CDR3 is CASRSGEGNTEAFF. In DNA form, the CDR3 reads TGTGCCAGCAGATCAGGGGAGGGGAACACTGAAGCTTTCTTT.